A single sample is the source of the 22 T cell receptor beta chains below, sequenced in a study of CD4 T cells in relation to SARS-CoV-2 and coronaviruses. Generated by immunoSEQ multiplex PCR, the TCRdb table keeps only in-frame clones and is missing some. Of about 56,000 clones listed, roughly nine tenths are singletons. Sequenced input: naive CD4+ T cells from PBMCs. Subset described: naive CD4+ T cells isolated by negative enrichment. The receptors come from an adult with COVID-19.

This chain uses TRBV6-5 with TRBJ1-3; D unclear. V shed 6 bases and J shed 0 bases, with 9 bases lying between them. This CDR3 contains 14 residues. Germline lookup yields CDR1 MNHEY and CDR2 SVGAGI. The CDR3, as DNA: TGTGCCAGCAGAGATTCAAGCTCTGGAAACACCATATATTTT. Protein product: CASRDSSSGNTIYF.

J is TRBJ2-7 and V is TRBV24-1; 9 bases map to TRBD2. Germline V gene sequence: CDR1 KGHDR, CDR2 SFDVKD. The CDR3 is 16 residues long. J was trimmed by 4 bases and V by 3 bases; bases with no gene match: 9. The DNA of the CDR3 is TGTGCCACCAGTGATAATAGCGGGAGCTACCCTTACGAGCAGTACTTC. This gives the protein CATSDNSGSYPYEQYF.

The V gene is TRBV28, the J gene TRBJ1-5; 7 bases are a match to TRBD1. The germline gives CDR1 MDHEN, CDR2 SYDVKM. J was trimmed by 2 bases and V by 5 bases; bases with no gene match: 9. The CDR3 runs to 16 residues. The CDR3 DNA follows: TGTGCCAGCAGTCTTCGACAGGGTGGTGGCAATCAGCCCCAGCATTTT. This sequence encodes CASSLRQGGGNQPQHF.

This chain connects TRBV7-8 to TRBJ1-2; TRBD1 matches at 9 bases. Germline-derived CDR1 and CDR2 are SGHVS and FQNEAQ. The CDR3 has 17 residues. The ends lost 5 bases at V and 1 base at J; junction bases unmatched: 11. In DNA, the CDR3 is TGTGCCAGCAGCGTCCCCCGTCCGGGACAGGGTAACTATGGCTACACCTTC. It is translated as CASSVPRPGQGNYGYTF.

The V and J genes are TRBV7-3 and TRBJ2-3, with TRBD1 as a possible D gene (6 bases). Germline values: CDR1 SGHTA, CDR2 FQGTGA. Trimming removed 5 bases at V and 7 bases at J, with 31 bases between. CDR3 size: 19 residues. The CDR3: CASSPSRWDPTGTENTQYF. The CDR3 region has the DNA TGTGCCAGCAGCCCGAGTCGATGGGATCCTACAGGGACCGAAAATACGCAGTATTTT.

The chain is built from TRBV28 and TRBJ1-5; 7 nucleotides match TRBD1. CDR3 length equals 17 residues. J gave up 1 base and V 6 bases, and 12 bases lay outside the gene matches. The V gene's germline CDR1 is MDHEN and CDR2 SYDVKM. The CDR3 region is CASRRQGASLSNQPQHF. The CDR3 nucleotides are TGTGCCAGCAGAAGACAGGGAGCCTCTCTGAGCAATCAGCCCCAGCATTTT.

This chain connects TRBV7-2 to TRBJ2-1; 13 nucleotides agree with TRBD2. V shed 3 bases, J shed 4 bases, and the junction held 3 bases outside the gene matches. Germline-derived CDR1 and CDR2 are SGHTA and FQGNSA. CDR3 length: 16 residues. As DNA, the CDR3 is TGTGCCAGCAGCTTCAGGACTAGCGGGGGATACAATGAGCAGTTCTTC. Amino acids: CASSFRTSGGYNEQFF.

This clone appeared once. The rearrangement joins TRBV18 to TRBJ2-3; no firm D call. Trimming cost V 2 bases and J 1 base, with 10 bases left between them. The germline V gene encodes CDR1 KGHSH and CDR2 LQKENI. This CDR3 spans 15 amino acids. The CDR3 bases are TGTGCCAGCTCACCAGTTTTTTTACGCACAGATACGCAGTATTTT. Its translation: CASSPVFLRTDTQYF.

The CDR3 here is CASSQRDRGYEQYF. CDR3 nucleotide sequence: TGTGCCAGTAGCCAACGGGACAGGGGCTACGAGCAGTACTTC. The chain combines TRBV19 with TRBJ2-7; 10 bases fit TRBD1. This CDR3 contains 14 residues. J gave up 3 bases and V 6 bases, and 5 bases lay outside the gene matches. Per germline, CDR1 LNHDA and CDR2 SQIVND (reference sequence).

The table lists this clone with a count of one. V and J are TRBV9 and TRBJ2-1, with 8 bases that match TRBD2. J gave up 3 bases and V 4 bases, and 6 bases lay outside the gene matches. The V gene's germline CDR1 is SGDLS and CDR2 YYNGEE. The CDR3 runs 15 residues. This CDR3 is CASSSGLADYNEQFF. CDR3 bases: TGTGCCAGCAGCAGCGGACTAGCAGACTACAATGAGCAGTTCTTC.

This chain links TRBV7-3 with TRBJ2-7, with a weak D call TRBD2 (5 bases). The CDR3 spans 15 residues. In germline, CDR1 is SGHTA, CDR2 FQGTGA. Trimming took 5 bases from V and 1 from J, leaving 15 bases between them. The DNA of the CDR3 is TGTGCCAGCAGCCCCACGGGCGGGCTTTCCTACGAGCAGTACTTC. Translation gives CASSPTGGLSYEQYF.

This clone has just one count. The V call is TRBV6-4, the J call TRBJ2-1, with a tentative D call TRBD1 (6 bases). Germline V gene lookup returns CDR1 MRHNA and CDR2 SNTAGT. The CDR3 has 14 amino acids. Trimming left V 7 bases short and J 2 bases short, with 12 bases between. In DNA, the CDR3 is TGTGCCAGCATAGGGGGATGGGCCTACAATGAGCAGTTCTTC. Translation: CASIGGWAYNEQFF.

This CDR3 is CASSDDRHGELFF. The CDR3 region has the DNA TGCGCCAGCAGCGACGACCGGCACGGGGAGCTGTTTTTT. The rearrangement joins TRBV4-1 to TRBJ2-2; D gene unclear. Germline V gene data show CDR1 as MGHRA and CDR2 as YSYEKL. V lost 5 bases and J 7 bases, leaving 11 bases between the germline ends. The CDR3 totals 13 residues.

The V gene is TRBV7-3, the J gene TRBJ2-1; 10 bases line up with TRBD2. Germline lookup yields CDR1 SGHTA and CDR2 FQGTGA. V shed 4 bases, J shed 2 bases, and the junction held 5 bases outside the gene matches. The CDR3 contains 16 residues. CDR3 bases: TGTGCCAGCAGCTCCCAGCGGGAGGGCACCTACAATGAGCAGTTCTTC. Protein: CASSSQREGTYNEQFF.

This rearrangement joins TRBV28 to TRBJ2-2, with 9 bases matching TRBD2. This CDR3 region has 17 residues. Germline V gene sequence: CDR1 MDHEN, CDR2 SYDVKM. The ends lost 7 bases at V and 0 bases at J; junction bases unmatched: 9. This chain's CDR3 is CASIQAGGLPNTGELFF. In DNA form, the CDR3 reads TGTGCCAGCATCCAAGCGGGAGGCCTACCGAACACCGGGGAGCTGTTTTTT.

The chain has TRBV14 and TRBJ2-1; weak D call: TRBD1 (6 bases). Germline V CDR1 and CDR2: SGHDN, FVKESK. V was pared by 5 bases and J by 8 bases, with 16 bases between. The CDR3 has 14 amino acids. The CDR3 sequence is CASSLNRVWDEQFF. The DNA for the CDR3 is TGTGCCAGCAGCTTAAACAGGGTGTGGGATGAGCAGTTCTTC.

J is TRBJ2-7 and V is TRBV15; D unclear. Trimming shortened V by 1 base and J by 9 bases, and 10 bases separated the two germline ends. CDR1 LNHNV and CDR2 YYDKDF come from the germline V gene (reference sequence). The CDR3 runs 12 residues. CDR3: CATSRAESTQYF. The DNA of the CDR3 is TGTGCCACCAGCAGAGCCGAGTCTACGCAGTACTTC.

This clone has just a few counts. The rearrangement uses TRBV7-2 and TRBJ2-1; 9 bases agree with TRBD1. The CDR3 contains 15 residues. The germline V gene encodes CDR1 SGHTA and CDR2 FQGNSA. V dropped 6 bases and J dropped 9; count of bases not matched to a gene: 12. CDR3 nucleotides: TGTGCCAGCAGTACATACGGGACAGGGATCGGTGAGCAGTTCTTC. Translated: CASSTYGTGIGEQFF. Drawing the rest from reference TRBV7-2 and TRBJ2-1, the complete variable domain is GAGVSQSPSNKVTEKGKDVELRCDPISGHTALYWYRQSLGQGLEFLIYFQGNSAPDKSGLPSDRFSAERTGGSVSTLTIQRTQQEDSAVYLCASSTYGTGIGEQFFGPGTRLTVL.

The sample holds a few counts of this clone. The CDR3 nucleotides are TGTGCCAGTAATACTGGGGGACAGGGGATTTCACCCCTCCACTTT. Translating gives CASNTGGQGISPLHF. The V and J genes are TRBV19 and TRBJ1-6; 10 nucleotides match TRBD1. Unmatched junction bases numbered 9, after V lost 7 bases and J lost 9 bases. The CDR3 totals 15 residues. Germline V gene data show CDR1 as LNHDA and CDR2 as SQIVND (reference sequence).

The chain joins TRBV3-1 (or the pseudogene TRBV3-2) to TRBJ1-4; 9 nucleotides agree with TRBD1. Trimming removed 3 bases from V and 7 bases from J; junction bases left unmatched: 6. CDR3 length equals 15 residues. Looked up from germline, CDR1 is LGHDT and CDR2 is YNNKEL (reference sequence). The CDR3 bases are TGTGCCAGCAGCCAGACCGGGACAGGGAGTGAAAAACTGTTTTTT. It codes for CASSQTGTGSEKLFF.

The chain joins TRBV3-1 (or the pseudogene TRBV3-2) to TRBJ2-1, with TRBD2 matching over 9 bases. CDR1 LGHDT and CDR2 YNNKEL come from the germline V gene (reference sequence). This CDR3 comprises 17 residues. V was pared by 1 base and J by 2 bases, with 6 bases of the junction left unmatched. DNA of the CDR3: TGTGCCAGCAGCCAAGGCGGGGGGGTCCAAACCTACAATGAGCAGTTCTTC. This encodes CASSQGGGVQTYNEQFF.

CDR3 nucleotide sequence: TGTGCCAGCAGCTTTGGGGGGCAAGATACGCAGTATTTT. Its protein product is CASSFGGQDTQYF. The chain uses TRBV6-6 and TRBJ2-3; D tentatively reads TRBD1 or TRBD2 (6 bases each). V was shortened by 6 bases and J by 5 bases, with 12 bases between the two germline ends. Germline V lookup: CDR1 MNHNY, CDR2 SVGAGI (reference sequence). The CDR3 has 13 amino acids.